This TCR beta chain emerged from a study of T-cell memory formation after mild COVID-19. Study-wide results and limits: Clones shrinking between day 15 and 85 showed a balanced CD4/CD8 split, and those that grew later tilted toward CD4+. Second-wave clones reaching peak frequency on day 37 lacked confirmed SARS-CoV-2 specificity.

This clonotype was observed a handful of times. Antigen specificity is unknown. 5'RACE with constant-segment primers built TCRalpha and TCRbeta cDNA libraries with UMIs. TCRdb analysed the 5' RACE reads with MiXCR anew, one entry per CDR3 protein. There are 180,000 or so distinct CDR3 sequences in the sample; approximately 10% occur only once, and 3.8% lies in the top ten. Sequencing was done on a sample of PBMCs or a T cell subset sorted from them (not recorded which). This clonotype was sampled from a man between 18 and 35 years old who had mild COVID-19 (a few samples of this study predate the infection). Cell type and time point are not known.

CDR3 region: CASSLGLLAGALQETQYF. CDR3 bases: TGTGCCAGCAGTCTGGGTCTACTAGCGGGGGCCCTCCAAGAGACCCAGTACTTC. J is TRBJ2-5 and V is TRBV7-8, with 11 bases matching TRBD2. This CDR3 region has 18 residues. V gave up 6 bases and J gave up 1 base; unmatched junction bases: 13. Germline V CDR1 and CDR2: SGHVS, FQNEAQ.